The 26 T cell receptor beta chains presented below share a single source sample, sequenced in a study of blood T cells in healthy people across ages. A second PCR of 7 to 11 cycles used a sample-barcoded 5' primer and a J-beta primer mix. In TCRdb, the 5' RACE reads were re-called with MiXCR into one record per CDR3 protein. Found here are roughly 700,000 distinct CDR3 sequences, 25% of them singletons; the top ten hold 9.4%. In addition, the sample was reused for a study of T cells of mothers and their children.

The specimen was blood. The receptors here all came from a boy younger than 18 in good health.

This clonotype was seen more than once but under ten times. The rearrangement links TRBV6-5 to TRBJ1-2; 7 bases align to TRBD1. Germline-derived CDR1 and CDR2 are MNHEY and SVGAGI. The V and J ends lost 6 bases and 2 bases, in that order; junction bases with no gene match: 15. The CDR3 consists of 17 residues. Here the CDR3 reads CASRSFSGQPLNYGYTF. CDR3 nucleotide sequence: TGTGCCAGCAGGTCCTTTTCGGGACAGCCGCTAAACTATGGCTACACCTTC.

The rearrangement joins TRBV25-1 to TRBJ2-5; TRBD1 agrees at 10 bases. The end of the DNA aligns better with TRBJ2-7, so the J call may be wrong. Germline V gene sequence: CDR1 MGHDK, CDR2 SYGVNS. CDR3 length: 16 amino acids. CDR3 DNA sequence: TGTGCCAGCAGTGAACCCCTCCGACAGGGGGCCCACGAGCAGTACTTC. As protein: CASSEPLRQGAHEQYF.

This clonotype appeared a few times. The chain employs TRBV28 and TRBJ2-1; the D is unclear. The CDR3 covers 12 residues. V lost 6 bases and J lost 5, with 8 bases in between. Germline V lookup: CDR1 MDHEN, CDR2 SYDVKM. The CDR3 coding sequence is TGTGCCAGCAGGACCCCGGACAATGAGCAGTTCTTC. Translating it yields CASRTPDNEQFF.

The rearrangement uses TRBV5-1 and TRBJ2-5; possible D gene TRBD2, 8 bases. The CDR3 loop spans 14 amino acids. CDR1 SGHRS and CDR2 YFSETQ come from the germline V gene. Trimming stripped 5 bases from V and 1 base from J, with 12 bases between. The CDR3 nucleotides are TGCGCCAGCAGACGGGAGGGGGCCCAAGAGACCCAGTACTTC. Protein product: CASRREGAQETQYF.

A few counts support this clonotype. CDR3 sequence reads: CASSLGQGEFDTQYF. The CDR3 DNA reads TGCGCCAGCAGCTTAGGACAGGGGGAATTTGATACGCAGTATTTT. The chain has TRBV5-1 and TRBJ2-3; 10 bases are shared with TRBD1. There are 15 residues in the CDR3. Trimming removed 2 bases from V and 6 bases from J; junction bases left unmatched: 6. Germline values: CDR1 SGHRS, CDR2 YFSETQ.

This rearrangement joins TRBV29-1 to TRBJ2-5, with D perhaps TRBD1 (6 bases). The DNA matches TRBJ2-7 better at its end, which makes the J call doubtful. The CDR3 sequence is 12 residues long. Germline-derived CDR1 and CDR2 are SQVTM and ANQGSEA. Written as DNA, the CDR3 is TGCAGCGTTGAAGATCAGGACAGCGAGCAGTACTTC. This encodes CSVEDQDSEQYF.

The sample holds a few counts of this clonotype. The CDR3 is CASSSGTGFQETQYF. DNA for the CDR3: TGTGCCAGCAGCTCCGGGACAGGGTTCCAAGAGACCCAGTACTTC. The chain has TRBV7-9 and TRBJ2-5; 9 nucleotides agree with TRBD1. This CDR3 region has 15 residues. J was trimmed by 1 base and V by 4 bases; bases with no gene match: 4. Germline V gene sequence: CDR1 SEHNR, CDR2 FQNEAQ (reference sequence). Variable domain in full (rest from reference TRBV7-9 and TRBJ2-5): DTGVSQNPRHKITKRGQNVTFRCDPISEHNRLYWYRQTLGQGPEFLTYFQNEAQLEKSRLLSDRFSAERPKGSFSTLEIQRTEQGDSAMYLCASSSGTGFQETQYFGPGTRLLVL.

This clonotype was seen more than once but under ten times. The chain links TRBV12-3 or TRBV12-4 to TRBJ2-1; D is ambiguous. CDR3 length equals 11 residues. Trimming removed 3 bases from V and 10 bases from J, with 7 bases in between. In nucleotides, the CDR3 is TGTGCCAGCAGTTTCGCGGCGGAGCAGTTCTTC. Protein product: CASSFAAEQFF.

V gene TRBV20-1 combines with J gene TRBJ2-7, with D unclear. The CDR3 has 10 residues. CDR1 is DFQATT, CDR2 SNEGSKA, per germline (reference sequence). V lost 7 bases, J lost 5 bases, and 9 bases lay in between. The CDR3 DNA reads TGCAGTGGTGGACGGGACGAGCAGTACTTC. This sequence encodes CSGGRDEQYF.

This clonotype was found a few times. The chain employs TRBV7-2 and TRBJ2-1; D call uncertain. Trimming stripped 5 bases from V and 10 bases from J, with 12 bases between. Germline V gene sequence: CDR1 SGHTA, CDR2 FQGNSA. CDR3 length: 12 amino acids. CDR3 sequence (DNA): TGTGCCAGCAGCCGATCCTTGGAGGAGCAGTTCTTC. Amino acids: CASSRSLEEQFF.

This clonotype has a handful of counts. The chain combines TRBV12-3 or TRBV12-4 with TRBJ1-2; D gene ambiguous. The CDR3 spans 13 residues. V dropped 3 bases and J dropped 3 bases, with 8 bases sitting between them. CDR3 coding DNA: TGTGCCAGCAGTTTGGGTTTGGACTATGGCTACACCTTC. Residues: CASSLGLDYGYTF.

This clonotype was detected a few times. The gene calls are TRBV4-2 and TRBJ2-1; possible D gene TRBD2, 5 bases. Trimming removed 2 bases from V and 5 bases from J, with 19 bases in between. The CDR3 totals 17 residues. The germline gives CDR1 LGHNA, CDR2 YNFKEQ. CDR3 in DNA: TGTGCCAGCAGCCAATCCCCGACTAACCCCTACAACAATGAGCAGTTCTTC. Its protein is CASSQSPTNPYNNEQFF.

This chain uses TRBV2 with TRBJ2-5; no clear D gene. Trimming took 8 bases from V and 7 from J, leaving 14 bases between them. Per germline, CDR1 SNHLY and CDR2 FYNNEI. This CDR3 region has 12 residues. The CDR3 protein is CASSRYVGTQYF. The CDR3 nucleotides read TGTGCCAGCTCTCGATACGTGGGGACCCAGTACTTC. The variable domain in full, with the rest retrieved from reference TRBV2 and TRBJ2-5, is EPEVTQTPSHQVTQMGQEVILRCVPISNHLYFYWYRQILGQKVEFLVSFYNNEISEKSEIFDDQFSVERPDGSNFTLKIRSTKLEDSAMYFCASSRYVGTQYFGPGTRLLVL.

V and J are TRBV2 and TRBJ2-5; D unresolved. CDR3 length equals 14 residues. Trimming took off 8 bases at V and 5 bases at J, with 18 bases between the two ends. CDR1 is SNHLY and CDR2 is FYNNEI in the germline V gene. The CDR3 sequence: CASRPSSSLETQYF. The DNA of the CDR3 is TGTGCCAGCCGCCCCTCGAGCAGTTTGGAGACCCAGTACTTC.

This clonotype appeared a few times. CDR3 protein: CASSYSSHNEQFF. The CDR3, as DNA: TGTGCCAGCAGTTACTCGAGTCACAATGAGCAGTTCTTC. The chain combines TRBV6-2 or TRBV6-3 with TRBJ2-1; D remains ambiguous. Trimming shortened V by 0 bases and J by 5 bases, and 5 bases separated the two germline ends. The CDR3 consists of 13 residues. Germline V gives CDR1 MNHEY, CDR2 SVGEGT.

The genes are TRBV12-3 or TRBV12-4 and TRBJ2-7; 11 bases map to TRBD1. The CDR3 covers 15 residues. The V segment lost 6 bases and the J segment 5 bases; nucleotides outside the gene matches: 9. The CDR3 spells CASSHSGTGGHEQYF. In nucleotides, the CDR3 is TGTGCCAGCAGCCATTCCGGGACAGGGGGGCACGAGCAGTACTTC.

The chain has TRBV6-5 and TRBJ2-5; D is uncertain. Germline CDR1 is MNHEY and CDR2 is SVGAGI. The V end lost 6 bases, the J end lost 4 bases, and 18 bases lay between the germline ends. The CDR3 extends over 15 amino acids. The CDR3 reads CASSQSWQQVETQYF. CDR3 nucleotides: TGTGCCAGCAGCCAAAGTTGGCAGCAAGTAGAGACCCAGTACTTC.

The V gene is TRBV10-2, the J gene TRBJ2-5; maybe TRBD2 (5 bases). Trimming removed 7 bases at V and 7 bases at J, with 19 bases between. The germline gives CDR1 WSHSY, CDR2 SAAADI. The CDR3 loop spans 14 amino acids. The CDR3 loop reads CASTAGPAGPTQYF. CDR3 nucleotides: TGCGCCAGCACGGCGGGCCCCGCGGGTCCGACCCAGTACTTC.

This sequence joins TRBV18 and TRBJ2-2; 8 nucleotides match TRBD1. The V and J ends lost 6 bases and 4 bases, in that order; junction bases with no gene match: 7. The CDR3 length is 15 residues. In germline, CDR1 is KGHSH, CDR2 LQKENI. The CDR3, as DNA: TGTGCCAGCTCGATCCAGGGGGCAAGCACCGGGGAGCTGTTTTTT. Its translation is CASSIQGASTGELFF.

This clonotype was seen more than once but under ten times. The V and J genes are TRBV2 and TRBJ2-4; no clear D. V shed 6 bases and J shed 0 bases, with 12 bases lying between them. CDR1 SNHLY and CDR2 FYNNEI come from the germline V gene. The CDR3 covers 15 residues. The CDR3 spells CASRNLILAKNIQYF. CDR3 nucleotides: TGTGCCAGCAGGAACCTAATACTAGCCAAAAACATTCAGTACTTC. Full variable domain (remainder filled in from reference TRBV2 and TRBJ2-4): EPEVTQTPSHQVTQMGQEVILRCVPISNHLYFYWYRQILGQKVEFLVSFYNNEISEKSEIFDDQFSVERPDGSNFTLKIRSTKLEDSAMYFCASRNLILAKNIQYFGAGTRLSVL.

This clonotype was counted a few times. The chain is built from TRBV28 and TRBJ2-5, with TRBD2 matching over 11 bases. The CDR3 runs to 15 residues. V gave up 8 bases and J gave up 1 base; unmatched junction bases: 6. CDR1 and CDR2 (germline): MDHEN, SYDVKM. The CDR3 DNA is TGTGCCAGCCTCGGGACTAGCGGAGGCCAAGAGACCCAGTACTTC. It encodes CASLGTSGGQETQYF.

The rearrangement links TRBV27 to TRBJ2-7; D ambiguous. Germline V gives CDR1 MNHEY, CDR2 SMNVEV (reference sequence). The CDR3 is made up of 13 amino acids. V lost 2 bases and J lost 6, with 11 bases in between. The CDR3 region is CASSLRANPEQYF. In nucleotides, the CDR3 is TGTGCCAGCAGTTTAAGGGCTAACCCCGAGCAGTACTTC.

The table lists this clonotype with many counts. V gene TRBV7-8 combines with J gene TRBJ2-2; D may be TRBD1 (6 bases). This CDR3 region has 14 residues. Trimming took off 5 bases at V and 5 bases at J, with 12 bases between the two ends. Per germline, CDR1 SGHVS and CDR2 FQNEAQ. In DNA form, the CDR3 reads TGTGCCAGCAGCATTTACAGGGATACCGGGGAGCTGTTTTTT. Residues: CASSIYRDTGELFF.

This clonotype was detected only a few times. This chain joins TRBV4-1 and TRBJ2-7, with 13 bases matching TRBD2. Germline values: CDR1 MGHRA, CDR2 YSYEKL. The CDR3 covers 15 residues. V was pared by 1 base and J by 5 bases, with 2 bases of the junction left unmatched. CDR3 amino acids: CASSQGGLAGDEQYF. The CDR3 region has the DNA TGCGCCAGCAGCCAAGGCGGACTAGCGGGAGACGAGCAGTACTTC.

This chain connects TRBV4-2 to TRBJ2-3, with D perhaps TRBD2 (5 bases). V was shortened by 5 bases and J by 6 bases, with 12 bases between the two germline ends. The CDR3 totals 13 residues. Germline V CDR1 and CDR2: LGHNA, YNFKEQ. Here the CDR3 reads CASSKVRGDTQYF. CDR3 DNA sequence: TGTGCCAGCAGCAAAGTGAGAGGGGATACGCAGTATTTT.

This chain connects TRBV6-2 or TRBV6-3 to TRBJ2-4; a weak D match, TRBD2 (6 bases). Trimming removed 8 bases from V and 0 bases from J, with 14 bases in between. The CDR3 extends over 15 amino acids. CDR1 and CDR2 from the germline V gene are MNHEY and SVGEGT. The CDR3 coding sequence is TGTGCCAGCGCCTCTAGCGTACTAGCCAAAAACATTCAGTACTTC. Protein product: CASASSVLAKNIQYF.